Listed here are 3 T cell receptor beta chains from one sample, sequenced in a study of OX40 agonist ivuxolimab in advanced cancers. Sequencing used immunoSEQ multiplex PCR; TCRdb keeps in-frame clones, though not all of them. The sample records tens of thousands of clones, just under 95% being singletons. The source material was CD4+ or CD8+ T cells sorted from blood, sampled in a trial of the OX40 agonist ivuxolimab. The receptors stem from an adult with an advanced solid tumor such as melanoma, head and neck, liver or kidney cancer.

V gene TRBV6-1 combines with J gene TRBJ2-7, with 8 bases identical to TRBD1. Germline V gene lookup returns CDR1 MNHNS and CDR2 SASEGT. The V gene end was trimmed by 7 bases and the J gene end by 2 bases; junction bases not matched to a gene: 7. This CDR3 has 14 amino acids. The CDR3 DNA reads TGTGCCAGCAAAACCGGGACAGGAGCCTACGAGCAGTACTTC. It translates to CASKTGTGAYEQYF.

The chain links TRBV15 to TRBJ2-3, with 8 positions matching TRBD2. Germline CDR1 and CDR2: LNHNV and YYDKDF (reference sequence). The CDR3 contains 15 residues. The junction had 13 bases not matched to a gene; V was cut back by 10 bases and J by 4 bases. CDR3 amino acids: CAIYKGAGEPDTQYF. The CDR3 DNA reads TGTGCCATCTATAAGGGAGCGGGAGAACCAGATACGCAGTATTTT.

The genes are TRBV21-1 and TRBJ2-7; TRBD1 is the table's D call, not checked against the DNA. TRBV21-1 constitutes a pseudogene. This CDR3 spans 16 amino acids. CDR3 sequence (DNA): TGTGCCAGCAGCAGCAGGGGGACAGACTACTCCTACGAGCAGTACTTC. As protein: CASSSRGTDYSYEQYF.